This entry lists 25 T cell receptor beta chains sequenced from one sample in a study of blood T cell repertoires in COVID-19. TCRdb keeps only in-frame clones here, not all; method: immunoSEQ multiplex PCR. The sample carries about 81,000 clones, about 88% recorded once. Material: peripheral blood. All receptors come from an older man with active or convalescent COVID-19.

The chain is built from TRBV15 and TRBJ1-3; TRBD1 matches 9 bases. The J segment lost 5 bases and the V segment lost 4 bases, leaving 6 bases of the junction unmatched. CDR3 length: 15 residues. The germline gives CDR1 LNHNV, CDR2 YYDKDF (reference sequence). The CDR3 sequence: CATSTPGTGRNTIYF. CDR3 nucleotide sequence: TGTGCCACCAGCACCCCCGGGACAGGGAGAAACACCATATATTTT.

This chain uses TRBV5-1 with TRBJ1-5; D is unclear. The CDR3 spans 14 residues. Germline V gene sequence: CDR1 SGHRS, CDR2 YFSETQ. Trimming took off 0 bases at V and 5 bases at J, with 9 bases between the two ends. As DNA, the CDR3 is TGCGCCAGCAGCTTGGACGGGTCCGATCAGCCCCAGCATTTT. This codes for CASSLDGSDQPQHF.

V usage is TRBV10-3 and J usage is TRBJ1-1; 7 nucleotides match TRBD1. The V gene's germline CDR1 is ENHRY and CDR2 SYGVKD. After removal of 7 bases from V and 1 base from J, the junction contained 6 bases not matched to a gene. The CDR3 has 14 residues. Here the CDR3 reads CAITVTGPNTEAFF. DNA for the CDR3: TGTGCCATCACTGTGACAGGGCCGAACACTGAAGCTTTCTTT.

CDR3 amino acids: CASSSGDRYNEQFF. The CDR3 DNA reads TGTGCCAGCAGCTCTGGGGACAGATACAATGAGCAGTTCTTC. The J gene is TRBJ2-1, the V gene TRBV9; 7 bases align to TRBD1. Germline CDR1 is SGDLS and CDR2 is YYNGEE. The CDR3 contains 14 residues. After removal of 4 bases from V and 4 bases from J, the junction contained 5 bases not matched to a gene.

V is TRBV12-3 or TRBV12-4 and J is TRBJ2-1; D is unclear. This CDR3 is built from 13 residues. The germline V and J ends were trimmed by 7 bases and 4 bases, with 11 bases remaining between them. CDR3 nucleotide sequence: TGTGCCAGCACCCCCTATATGTACAATGAGCAGTTCTTC. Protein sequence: CASTPYMYNEQFF.

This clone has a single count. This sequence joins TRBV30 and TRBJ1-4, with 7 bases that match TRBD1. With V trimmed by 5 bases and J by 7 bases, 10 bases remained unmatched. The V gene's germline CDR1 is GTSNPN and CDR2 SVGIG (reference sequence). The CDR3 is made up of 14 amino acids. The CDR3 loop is CAWERQGRGEKLFF. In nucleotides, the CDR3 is TGTGCCTGGGAGAGACAGGGCCGTGGTGAAAAACTGTTTTTT.

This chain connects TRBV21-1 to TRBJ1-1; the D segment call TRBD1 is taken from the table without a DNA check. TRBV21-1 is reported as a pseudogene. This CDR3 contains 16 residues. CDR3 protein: CASTIPRGRKNTEAFF. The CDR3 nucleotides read TGTGCCAGCACAATCCCGAGGGGGCGGAAGAACACTGAAGCTTTCTTT.

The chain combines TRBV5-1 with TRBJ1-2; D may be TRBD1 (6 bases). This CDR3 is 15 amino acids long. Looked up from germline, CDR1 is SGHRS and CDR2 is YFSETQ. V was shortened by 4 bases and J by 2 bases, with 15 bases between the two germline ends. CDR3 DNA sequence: TGCGCCAGCAGCCCGACGACAGGTCCCAACTATGGCTACACCTTC. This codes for CASSPTTGPNYGYTF.

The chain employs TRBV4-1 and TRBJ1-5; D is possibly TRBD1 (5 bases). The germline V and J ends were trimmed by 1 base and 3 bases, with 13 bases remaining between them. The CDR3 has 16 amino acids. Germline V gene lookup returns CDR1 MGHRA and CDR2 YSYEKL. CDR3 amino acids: CASSQASGIPNQPQHF. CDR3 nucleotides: TGCGCCAGCAGCCAAGCCTCAGGGATCCCCAATCAGCCCCAGCATTTT.

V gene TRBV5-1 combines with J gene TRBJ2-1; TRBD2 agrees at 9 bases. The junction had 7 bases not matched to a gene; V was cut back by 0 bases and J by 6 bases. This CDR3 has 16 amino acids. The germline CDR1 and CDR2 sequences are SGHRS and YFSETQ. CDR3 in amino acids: CASSLAGGGASNEQFF. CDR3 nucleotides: TGCGCCAGCAGCTTGGCAGGCGGGGGGGCTAGCAATGAGCAGTTCTTC.

CDR3 sequence (DNA): TGTGCCATCAGCCCGGACAGGGACCACGGCTACACCTTC. Amino acids: CAISPDRDHGYTF. This rearrangement joins TRBV10-3 to TRBJ1-2; 8 bases are shared with TRBD1. Germline V gives CDR1 ENHRY, CDR2 SYGVKD. V gave up 6 bases and J gave up 8 bases; unmatched junction bases: 8. This CDR3 contains 13 residues.

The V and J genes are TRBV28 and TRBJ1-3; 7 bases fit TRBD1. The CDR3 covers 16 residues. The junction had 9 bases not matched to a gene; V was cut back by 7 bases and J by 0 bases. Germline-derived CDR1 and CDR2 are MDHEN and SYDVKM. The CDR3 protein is CASTVGGQSSGNTIYF. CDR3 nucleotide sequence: TGTGCCAGCACGGTGGGGGGACAGAGCTCTGGAAACACCATATATTTT. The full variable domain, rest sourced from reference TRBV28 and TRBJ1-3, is DVKVTQSSRYLVKRTGEKVFLECVQDMDHENMFWYRQDPGLGLRLIYFSYDVKMKEKGDIPEGYSVSREKKERFSLILESASTNQTSMYLCASTVGGQSSGNTIYFGEGSWLTVV.

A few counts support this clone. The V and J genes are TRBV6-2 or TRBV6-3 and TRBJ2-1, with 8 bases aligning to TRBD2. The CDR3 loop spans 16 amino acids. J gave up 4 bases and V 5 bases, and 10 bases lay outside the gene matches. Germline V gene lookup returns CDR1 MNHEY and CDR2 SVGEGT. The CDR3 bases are TGTGCCAGCAGTAGACACGGGAGCGGGGGATACAATGAGCAGTTCTTC. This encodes CASSRHGSGGYNEQFF.

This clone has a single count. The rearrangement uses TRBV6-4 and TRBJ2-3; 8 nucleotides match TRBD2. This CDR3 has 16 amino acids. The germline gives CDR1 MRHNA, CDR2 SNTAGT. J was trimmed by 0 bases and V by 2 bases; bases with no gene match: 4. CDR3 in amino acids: CASSDLKRESTDTQYF. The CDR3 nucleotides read TGTGCCAGCAGTGACCTTAAGCGGGAGAGCACAGATACGCAGTATTTT.

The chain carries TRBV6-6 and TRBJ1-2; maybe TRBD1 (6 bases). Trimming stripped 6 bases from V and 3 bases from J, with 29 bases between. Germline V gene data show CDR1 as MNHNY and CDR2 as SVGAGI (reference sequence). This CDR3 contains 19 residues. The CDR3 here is CASSLFPPIVQSGDYGYTF. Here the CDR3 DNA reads TGTGCCAGCAGCTTATTCCCTCCCATCGTACAGTCAGGGGACTATGGCTACACCTTC.

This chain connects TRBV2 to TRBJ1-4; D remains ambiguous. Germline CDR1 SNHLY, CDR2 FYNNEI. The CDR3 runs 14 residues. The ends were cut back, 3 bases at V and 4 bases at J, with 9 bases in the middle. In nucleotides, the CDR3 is TGTGCCAGCAGTGACGATGAGAATAATGAAAAACTGTTTTTT. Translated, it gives CASSDDENNEKLFF.

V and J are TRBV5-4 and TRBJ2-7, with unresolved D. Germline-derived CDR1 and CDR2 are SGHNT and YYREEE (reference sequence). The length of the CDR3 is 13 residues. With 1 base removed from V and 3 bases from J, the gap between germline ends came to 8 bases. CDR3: CASSLIPDYEQYF. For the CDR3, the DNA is TGTGCCAGCAGCTTGATTCCAGACTACGAGCAGTACTTC.

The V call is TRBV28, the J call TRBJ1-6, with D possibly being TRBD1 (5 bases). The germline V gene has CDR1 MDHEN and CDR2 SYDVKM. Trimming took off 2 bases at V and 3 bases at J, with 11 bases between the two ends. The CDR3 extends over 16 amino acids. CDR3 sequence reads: CASSLPDRRYNSPLHF. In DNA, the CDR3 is TGTGCCAGCAGTTTACCTGACAGACGCTATAATTCACCCCTCCACTTT.

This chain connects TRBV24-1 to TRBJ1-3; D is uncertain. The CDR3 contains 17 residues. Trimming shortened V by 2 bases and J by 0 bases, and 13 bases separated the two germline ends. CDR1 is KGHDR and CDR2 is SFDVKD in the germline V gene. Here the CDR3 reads CATSDSSPTASGNTIYF. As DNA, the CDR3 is TGTGCCACCAGTGATTCGTCCCCAACAGCCTCTGGAAACACCATATATTTT.

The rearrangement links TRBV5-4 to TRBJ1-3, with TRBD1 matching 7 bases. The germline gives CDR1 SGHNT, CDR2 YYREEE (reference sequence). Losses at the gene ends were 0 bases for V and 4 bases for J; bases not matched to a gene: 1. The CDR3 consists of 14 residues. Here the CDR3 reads CASSLEGQGNTIYF. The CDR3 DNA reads TGTGCCAGCAGCTTGGAGGGACAGGGAAACACCATATATTTT.

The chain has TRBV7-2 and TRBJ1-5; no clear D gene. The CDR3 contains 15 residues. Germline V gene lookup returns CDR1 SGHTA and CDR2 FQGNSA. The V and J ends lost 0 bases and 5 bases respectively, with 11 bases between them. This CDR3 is CASSLAEGFYQPQHF. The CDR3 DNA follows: TGTGCCAGCAGCTTAGCGGAGGGATTCTATCAGCCCCAGCATTTT.

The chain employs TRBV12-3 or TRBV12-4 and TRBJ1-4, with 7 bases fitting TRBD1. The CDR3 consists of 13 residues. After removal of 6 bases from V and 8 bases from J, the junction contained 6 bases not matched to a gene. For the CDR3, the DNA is TGTGCCAGCAGCCGACAGGGAAGGGAAAAACTGTTTTTT. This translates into CASSRQGREKLFF.

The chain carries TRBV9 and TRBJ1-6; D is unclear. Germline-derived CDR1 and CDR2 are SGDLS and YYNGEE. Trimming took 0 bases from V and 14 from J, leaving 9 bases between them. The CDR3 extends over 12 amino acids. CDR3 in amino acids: CASSVGTSALHF. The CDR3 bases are TGTGCCAGCAGCGTAGGTACGTCGGCCCTCCACTTT. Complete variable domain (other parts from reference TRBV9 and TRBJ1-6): DSGVTQTPKHLITATGQRVTLRCSPRSGDLSVYWYQQSLDQGLQFLIQYYNGEERAKGNILERFSAQQFPDLHSELNLSSLELGDSALYFCASSVGTSALHFGNGTRLTVT.

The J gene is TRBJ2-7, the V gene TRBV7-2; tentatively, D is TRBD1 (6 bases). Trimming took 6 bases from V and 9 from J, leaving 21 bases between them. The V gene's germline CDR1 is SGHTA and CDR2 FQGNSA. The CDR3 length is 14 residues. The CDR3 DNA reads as TGTGCCAGCAGACCAAGGGGGAGTACGAGAAGGCAGTACTTC. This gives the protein CASRPRGSTRRQYF.

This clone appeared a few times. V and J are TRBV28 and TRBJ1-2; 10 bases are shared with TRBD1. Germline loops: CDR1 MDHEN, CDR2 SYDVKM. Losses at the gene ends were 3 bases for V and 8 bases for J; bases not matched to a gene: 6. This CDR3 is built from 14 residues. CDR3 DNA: TGTGCCAGCAGTTTTCGGGACAGGGGCCGGGGCTACACCTTC. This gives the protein CASSFRDRGRGYTF.